The T cell receptor beta chain under discussion was sequenced for a study of technical replicates of blood from several donors. Germline V CDR1 and CDR2: SGHNT, YENEEA. V was trimmed by 5 bases and J by 0 bases, leaving 8 bases between them. This CDR3 region has 14 residues. Clones were read by immunoSEQ multiplex PCR, and TCRdb kept only the in-frame ones, dropping some. The sample yields tens of thousands of clones, 95% seen once. The chain is built from TRBV11-3 and TRBJ2-1; D gene unclear. This TCR was recovered from a human donor in good health. The sequenced material came from T cells isolated from PBMCs. CDR3 in amino acids: CASSLRSSYNEQFF. The CDR3 nucleotides are TGTGCCAGCAGCCTCCGGAGCTCCTACAATGAGCAGTTCTTC.